Following are 30 T cell receptor beta chains from one sample sequenced in a study of cytomegalovirus exposure and HLA in healthy donors. It was with 60 Vbeta and 13 Jbeta primers that the PCR ran. Profiled with immunoSEQ multiplex PCR; TCRdb holds only in-frame clones, not every one. In the table there are roughly 200,000 clones, 79% of which are singletons. Sequencing was done on a sample of PBMCs. All receptors come from a man in his fifties or sixties in good health and CMV-seronegative.

The CDR3 loop is CASRPQGTFYGYTF. The CDR3 DNA is TGTGCCAGCAGGCCACAGGGGACTTTCTATGGCTACACCTTC. The rearrangement links TRBV5-4 to TRBJ1-2; 7 nucleotides line up with TRBD1. V dropped 5 bases and J dropped 4; count of bases not matched to a gene: 8. The CDR3 contains 14 residues. The germline V gene encodes CDR1 SGHNT and CDR2 YYREEE (reference sequence).

V and J are TRBV5-5 and TRBJ1-4; no definite D call. CDR1 SGHKS and CDR2 YYEKEE come from the germline V gene (reference sequence). V lost 4 bases, J lost 8 bases, and 15 bases lay in between. The CDR3 loop spans 14 amino acids. As DNA, the CDR3 is TGTGCCAGCAGCCTAGAATATGTGAGGGAAAAACTGTTTTTT. Its protein is CASSLEYVREKLFF. The full variable domain, with the rest looked up from reference TRBV5-5 and TRBJ1-4, is DAGVTQSPTHLIKTRGQQVTLRCSPISGHKSVSWYQQVLGQGPQFIFQYYEKEERGRGNFPDRFSARQFPNYSSELNVNALLLGDSALYLCASSLEYVREKLFFGSGTQLSVL.

The chain uses TRBV5-1 and TRBJ2-7, with 8 positions matching TRBD1. This CDR3 is 13 amino acids long. Germline assignment: CDR1 SGHRS and CDR2 YFSETQ. Trimming cost V 9 bases and J 3 bases; bases outside gene matches: 8. In DNA form, the CDR3 reads TGCGCCACCTCCGACAGGGGTCGCTACGAGCAGTACTTC. The encoded protein is CATSDRGRYEQYF.

This clone was seen only a few times. The rearrangement uses TRBV4-2 and TRBJ1-3; no clear D gene. CDR1 and CDR2 (germline): LGHNA, YNFKEQ. V dropped 2 bases and J dropped 7 bases, with 21 bases sitting between them. CDR3 length: 17 amino acids. The CDR3 reads CASSQSRVEVRGNTIYF. The DNA for the CDR3 is TGTGCCAGCAGCCAATCTCGTGTCGAGGTTAGAGGGAACACCATATATTTT.

This rearrangement joins TRBV5-6 to TRBJ2-3; 9 nucleotides match TRBD2. The CDR3 is 15 residues long. The V gene's germline CDR1 is SGHDT and CDR2 YYEEEE. The trim removed 0 bases at V and 6 bases at J, leaving 5 bases unmatched. The CDR3 region is CASSLVSGSVDTQYF. CDR3 DNA: TGTGCCAGCAGCTTGGTTAGCGGGAGCGTCGATACGCAGTATTTT.

The chain recombines TRBV5-1 with TRBJ1-2; TRBD1 matches 10 bases. Germline lookup yields CDR1 SGHRS and CDR2 YFSETQ. CDR3 size: 14 residues. V dropped 4 bases and J dropped 4; count of bases not matched to a gene: 4. CDR3 sequence: CASSPGQGGYGYTF. The CDR3 coding sequence is TGCGCCAGCAGCCCAGGACAGGGGGGCTATGGCTACACCTTC.

The V gene is TRBV6-1, the J gene TRBJ1-5; D may be TRBD1 (6 bases). The CDR3 has 14 amino acids. Trimming cost V 4 bases and J 4 bases, with 11 bases left between them. Germline CDR1 and CDR2: MNHNS and SASEGT. In DNA, the CDR3 is TGTGCCAGCAGTGTTGGACAGAAAAATCAGCCCCAGCATTTT. Translating gives CASSVGQKNQPQHF.

The chain is built from TRBV7-9 and TRBJ1-5; maybe TRBD1 (5 bases). The CDR3 runs 14 residues. Germline V gene data show CDR1 as SEHNR and CDR2 as FQNEAQ (reference sequence). The V and J ends lost 5 bases and 7 bases respectively, with 15 bases between them. The CDR3 sequence: CASSAGDGGQPQHF. Here the CDR3 DNA reads TGTGCCAGCAGCGCCGGGGACGGGGGACAGCCCCAGCATTTT.

This chain connects TRBV10-3 to TRBJ2-3; D remains unclear. The V gene lost 2 bases and the J gene lost 4 bases, with 10 bases spanning the gap. CDR3 size: 14 residues. Per the germline V gene, CDR1 is ENHRY and CDR2 is SYGVKD. The CDR3 DNA follows: TGTGCCATCAGTGAGGAACCCCCAGCAGATACGCAGTATTTT. Protein sequence: CAISEEPPADTQYF.

This clone turned up a few times. J is TRBJ1-2 and V is TRBV18; 8 positions match TRBD1. CDR1 and CDR2 (germline): KGHSH, LQKENI. This CDR3 has 14 residues. The ends lost 3 bases at V and 8 bases at J; junction bases unmatched: 8. Here the CDR3 DNA reads TGTGCCAGCTCACCGTCGCGACAGGGGAAGGGCTACACCTTC. It is translated as CASSPSRQGKGYTF.

There are a few counts of this clone. The CDR3 is CASASGTSGYEQYF. The CDR3 DNA follows: TGTGCCAGCGCTTCCGGGACTAGCGGCTACGAGCAGTACTTC. The rearrangement links TRBV10-3 to TRBJ2-7; 11 bases match TRBD2. The CDR3 has 14 residues. Germline CDR1 ENHRY, CDR2 SYGVKD. J was trimmed by 3 bases and V by 10 bases; bases with no gene match: 8.

The CDR3 protein is CASERGAQETQYF. As DNA, the CDR3 is TGTGCCAGCGAAAGGGGTGCCCAAGAGACCCAGTACTTC. The chain joins TRBV7-8 to TRBJ2-5, with D possibly TRBD1 on 5 matching bases. Germline CDR1 SGHVS, CDR2 FQNEAQ. The V end lost 8 bases, the J end lost 1 base, and 11 bases lay between the germline ends. CDR3 length: 13 amino acids.

This chain joins TRBV12-1 and TRBJ2-1; the D segment call TRBD1 is taken from the table without a DNA check. TRBV12-1 is shown as a pseudogene. The CDR3 runs 14 residues. The CDR3 DNA sequence: TGTGCCAGCACATTAGGGGGCGCGGACAATGAGCAGTTCTTC. It specifies CASTLGGADNEQFF.

V and J are TRBV6-1 and TRBJ1-3; no reliable D call. The CDR3 covers 15 residues. In germline, CDR1 is MNHNS, CDR2 SASEGT. Trimming cost V 6 bases and J 5 bases, with 17 bases left between them. As DNA, the CDR3 is TGTGCCAGCAGGACCTGGGAGTACCTTAGAAACACCATATATTTT. It is translated as CASRTWEYLRNTIYF.

This rearrangement joins TRBV19 to TRBJ2-7; the match to TRBD1 covers 9 bases. The CDR3 runs 15 residues. Unmatched junction bases numbered 4, after V lost 3 bases and J lost 1 base. The germline V gene encodes CDR1 LNHDA and CDR2 SQIVND (reference sequence). In DNA form, the CDR3 reads TGTGCCAGTAGTATGGACAGGGGAATTTCCTACGAGCAGTACTTC. Translating it yields CASSMDRGISYEQYF.

This sequence joins TRBV20-1 and TRBJ1-5; maybe TRBD1 (6 bases). Germline V CDR1 and CDR2: DFQATT, SNEGSKA (reference sequence). V lost 5 bases and J lost 11, with 13 bases in between. The CDR3 has 11 amino acids. CDR3 nucleotide sequence: TGCAGTGCTCTTGGGGGCAGGGCCCAGCATTTT. The encoded protein is CSALGGRAQHF.

This chain joins TRBV28 and TRBJ1-2, with D uncertain. This CDR3 region has 13 residues. V lost 6 bases and J lost 8, with 16 bases in between. Germline assignment: CDR1 MDHEN and CDR2 SYDVKM. The CDR3 loop is CASSLTMDGGYTF. The CDR3 region has the DNA TGTGCCAGCAGCCTGACAATGGATGGCGGCTACACCTTC.

This sequence joins TRBV27 and TRBJ2-7; TRBD1 matches at 7 bases. The CDR3 extends over 12 amino acids. Trimming took 6 bases from V and 6 from J; bases not matched to a gene: 5. CDR1 and CDR2 (germline): MNHEY, SMNVEV (reference sequence). This chain's CDR3 is CASSQTGTEQYF. The DNA of the CDR3 is TGTGCCAGCAGCCAGACAGGGACCGAGCAGTACTTC.

The chain links TRBV7-9 to TRBJ2-7; D unclear. The germline CDR1 and CDR2 sequences are SEHNR and FQNEAQ (reference sequence). This CDR3 spans 11 amino acids. The V gene lost 0 bases and the J gene lost 7 bases, with 4 bases spanning the gap. The CDR3 coding sequence is TGTGCCAGCAGCTTAGCGCGTGAGCAGTACTTC. The encoded protein is CASSLAREQYF.

The rearrangement links TRBV7-9 to TRBJ1-4, with 7 bases lining up with TRBD1. The germline V gene encodes CDR1 SEHNR and CDR2 FQNEAQ (reference sequence). V lost 4 bases and J lost 5; bases outside the gene matches: 13. The length of the CDR3 is 17 residues. The DNA of the CDR3 is TGTGCCAGCAGCTCGCAGAACAGGGGCTTGAGGAATGAAAAACTGTTTTTT. This encodes CASSSQNRGLRNEKLFF.

This clone was seen only a few times. V and J are TRBV15 and TRBJ2-7, with a possible D match to TRBD1 (6 bases). The CDR3 covers 14 residues. Trimming cost V 3 bases and J 6 bases, with 15 bases left between them. Germline CDR1 and CDR2: LNHNV and YYDKDF (reference sequence). The CDR3 DNA is TGTGCCACCAGCAGCTTCTGGGGGCAGAGCGAGCAGTACTTC. It translates to CATSSFWGQSEQYF.

V gene TRBV6-1 combines with J gene TRBJ2-5; 12 bases agree with TRBD1. V gave up 2 bases and J gave up 6 bases; unmatched junction bases: 7. Germline V lookup: CDR1 MNHNS, CDR2 SASEGT. The CDR3 length is 16 residues. The CDR3 loop reads CASSESPGTGGQTQYF. Here the CDR3 DNA reads TGTGCCAGCAGTGAATCTCCAGGGACAGGGGGCCAGACCCAGTACTTC.

For this clone: One junction end disagrees with the germline gene, perhaps due to a read error. This sequence joins TRBV6-1 and TRBJ2-5; D perhaps matches TRBD2 (5 bases). The DNA end lines up better with TRBJ2-7; the J call may be wrong. This CDR3 is 13 amino acids long. The germline CDR1 and CDR2 sequences are MNHNS and SASEGT. This CDR3 reads CASSQAAGYEQYF. Written as DNA, the CDR3 is TGTGCCAGCAGTCAAGCCGCGGGTTACGAGCAGTACTTC.

The chain recombines TRBV9 with TRBJ2-2, with 9 bases matching TRBD2. Germline CDR1 SGDLS, CDR2 YYNGEE. Losses at the gene ends were 0 bases for V and 7 bases for J; bases not matched to a gene: 7. The CDR3 sequence is 16 residues long. In DNA, the CDR3 is TGTGCCAGCAGCGTAGTTAGCGGGAGTATTAGCGGGGAGCTGTTTTTT. Translating it yields CASSVVSGSISGELFF. Variable domain in full (rest from reference TRBV9 and TRBJ2-2): DSGVTQTPKHLITATGQRVTLRCSPRSGDLSVYWYQQSLDQGLQFLIQYYNGEERAKGNILERFSAQQFPDLHSELNLSSLELGDSALYFCASSVVSGSISGELFFGEGSRLTVL.

The rearrangement joins TRBV19 to TRBJ2-1; 13 bases are a match to TRBD2. Germline V gene lookup returns CDR1 LNHDA and CDR2 SQIVND (reference sequence). V was pared by 5 bases and J by 3 bases, with 7 bases of the junction left unmatched. The CDR3 loop spans 17 amino acids. CDR3 DNA: TGTGCCAGTAGTTCCCGGACTAGCGGGAGCAGCTACAATGAGCAGTTCTTC. Translating gives CASSSRTSGSSYNEQFF.

As concerns this clone: A read error may account for a junction end that differs from germline. The chain combines TRBV29-1 with TRBJ1-1; TRBD1 aligns across 10 bases. The V gene's germline CDR1 is SQVTM and CDR2 ANQGSEA. The CDR3 loop spans 11 amino acids. In DNA, the CDR3 is TGCAGCGTTGGACAGGGGGCTGACGCTTTCTTT. It codes for CSVGQGADAFF.

The genes are TRBV9 and TRBJ1-1; D may be TRBD1 (6 bases). CDR3 length: 18 residues. Germline CDR1 SGDLS, CDR2 YYNGEE. V lost 0 bases and J lost 4, with 22 bases in between. The CDR3 nucleotides read TGTGCCAGCAGCGTAGAAGCCTTAACAGGGTTATTAGGCACTGAAGCTTTCTTT. The encoded protein is CASSVEALTGLLGTEAFF. The variable domain in full, with the rest retrieved from reference TRBV9 and TRBJ1-1, is DSGVTQTPKHLITATGQRVTLRCSPRSGDLSVYWYQQSLDQGLQFLIQYYNGEERAKGNILERFSAQQFPDLHSELNLSSLELGDSALYFCASSVEALTGLLGTEAFFGQGTRLTVV.

This clone has only a few counts. The CDR3 region has the DNA TGTGCCAGCAGCGCCCTGGGGGGGACTGAAGCTTTCTTT. Residues: CASSALGGTEAFF. The V call is TRBV7-9, the J call TRBJ1-1; weak D call: TRBD1 (5 bases). The germline V gene has CDR1 SEHNR and CDR2 FQNEAQ (reference sequence). The CDR3 consists of 13 residues. The V end was cut by 5 bases, the J end by 5 bases, with 12 bases between.

This chain connects TRBV5-4 to TRBJ2-1; 12 bases agree with TRBD2. Germline assignment: CDR1 SGHNT and CDR2 YYREEE (reference sequence). The CDR3 is made up of 16 amino acids. V shed 4 bases, J shed 5 bases, and the junction held 7 bases outside the gene matches. The chain's CDR3 is CASSLPGLAGNNEQFF. The CDR3 DNA is TGTGCCAGCAGCCTCCCAGGACTAGCGGGAAACAATGAGCAGTTCTTC.

V usage is TRBV30 and J usage is TRBJ1-1; TRBD1 matches at 7 bases. The trim removed 0 bases at V and 4 bases at J, leaving 8 bases unmatched. The germline CDR1 and CDR2 sequences are GTSNPN and SVGIG (reference sequence). The CDR3 loop spans 15 amino acids. CDR3 DNA sequence: TGTGCCTGGAGTGTACTGACAGGGTGGACCACTGAAGCTTTCTTT. Translating gives CAWSVLTGWTTEAFF. The full variable domain, in which reference TRBV30 and TRBJ1-1 provide the parts outside the CDR3, is SQTIHQWPATLVQPVGSPLSLECTVEGTSNPNLYWYRQAAGRGLQLLFYSVGIGQISSEVPQNLSASRPQDRQFILSSKKLLLSDSGFYLCAWSVLTGWTTEAFFGQGTRLTVV.